A selection of T cell receptor beta chains follows, all from one sample in a study of cytomegalovirus exposure and HLA in healthy donors. Produced via immunoSEQ multiplex PCR; TCRdb's table is partial and in-frame only. The table has approximately 150,000 clones, about 85% seen once; the top ten hold 3% to 4%. Sample: PBMCs. The source is a human donor in good health. CDR3s include the opening cysteine and the closing phenylalanine or tryptophan. Fields, in order: clone size, J gene, D gene, V gene, CDR3 protein, CDR3 DNA. A D gene is named only where the DNA matches it firmly. Clone size is shown for a subset of rows, as once, few, many or a class of expanded clone.

NA TRBJ1-1 NA TRBV2 CASGGTEAFF TGTGCCAGCGGCGGCACTGAAGCTTTCTTT
NA TRBJ2-1 TRBD2 TRBV19 CASSRTTSGPYNEQFF TGTGCCAGTAGCCGAACCACTAGCGGGCCTTACAATGAGCAGTTCTTC
once TRBJ1-1 NA TRBV5-1 CASSHGQNTEAFF TGCGCCAGCAGTCATGGACAGAACACTGAAGCTTTCTTT
NA TRBJ2-3 NA TRBV7-2 CASSPPTSSSTDTQYF TGTGCCAGCAGCCCTCCAACTAGTTCTAGCACAGATACGCAGTATTTT
NA TRBJ2-6 NA TRBV15 CATSRERGSGANVLTF TGTGCCACCAGCAGAGAAAGGGGGTCTGGGGCCAACGTCCTGACTTTC
NA TRBJ2-7 NA TRBV5-4 CASSFGRSSYEQYF TGTGCCAGCAGCTTTGGGCGTAGCTCCTACGAGCAGTACTTC
NA TRBJ2-2 TRBD1 TRBV5-4 CASSPPTGMTGELFF TGTGCCAGCAGCCCCCCGACAGGGATGACCGGGGAGCTGTTTTTT
NA TRBJ2-1 TRBD2 TRBV19 CASSTGSGRYNEQFF TGTGCCAGTAGTACGGGTAGCGGGAGGTACAATGAGCAGTTCTTC
once TRBJ2-7 NA TRBV4-1 CASSLSELSYEQYF TGCGCCAGCAGCCTCTCAGAACTATCCTACGAGCAGTACTTC
NA TRBJ2-1 NA TRBV9 CASSTSSEQFF TGTGCCAGCAGCACTAGCAGTGAGCAGTTCTTC
NA TRBJ2-2 TRBD1 TRBV6-6 CASSLQGLPGELFF TGTGCCAGCAGTTTACAGGGGTTACCCGGGGAGCTGTTTTTT
NA TRBJ1-5 NA TRBV30 CAWSDATNQPQHF TGTGCCTGGAGTGACGCTACCAATCAGCCCCAGCATTTT
NA TRBJ2-3 NA TRBV30 CAWRREDTQYF TGTGCCTGGAGGAGGGAGGATACGCAGTATTTT
few TRBJ2-2 NA TRBV7-8 CASSLVLGAGTGELFF TGTGCCAGCAGCTTAGTCTTGGGGGCGGGCACCGGGGAGCTGTTTTTT
once TRBJ2-5 NA TRBV5-4 CASSLGDYQETQYF TGTGCCAGCAGCTTGGGGGACTACCAAGAGACCCAGTACTTC
NA TRBJ1-1 TRBD1 TRBV2 CASSPTGWNTEAFF TGTGCCAGCAGTCCGACAGGGTGGAACACTGAAGCTTTCTTT
NA TRBJ1-5 NA TRBV2 CASSISNQPQHF TGTGCCAGCTCCATTAGCAATCAGCCCCAGCATTTT
NA TRBJ2-1 NA TRBV7-2 CASSPNRNEQFF TGTGCCAGCAGCCCAAACAGGAATGAGCAGTTCTTC
once TRBJ1-5 NA TRBV19 CASSIRGQPQHF TGTGCCAGTAGTATACGGGGTCAGCCCCAGCATTTT
NA TRBJ1-2 NA TRBV28 CASSFEVPYYGYTF TGTGCCAGCAGTTTTGAGGTGCCCTACTATGGCTACACCTTC
NA TRBJ2-3 TRBD2 TRBV7-9 CASSSRLAGSSTDTQYF TGTGCCAGCAGCTCAAGACTAGCGGGGTCTAGCACAGATACGCAGTATTTT
NA TRBJ1-2 NA TRBV7-9 CASSLLTGDGYTF TGTGCCAGCAGCCTACTAACCGGGGATGGCTACACCTTC
NA TRBJ2-3 NA TRBV5-1 CASSRGMIFLADTQYF TGCGCCAGCAGCAGGGGGATGATATTCTTAGCAGATACGCAGTATTTT
NA TRBJ2-7 TRBD2 TRBV7-6 CASSLGSSLAGTEQYF TGTGCCAGCAGCTTAGGGTCCTCACTAGCGGGTACCGAGCAGTACTTC
NA TRBJ2-4 NA TRBV5-6 CASRPRGSGAKNIQYF TGTGCCAGCAGACCAAGGGGGTCCGGGGCCAAAAACATTCAGTACTTC
NA TRBJ2-7 NA TRBV15 CATSTRQNYEQYF TGTGCCACCAGCACCCGACAGAACTACGAGCAGTACTTC
NA TRBJ2-6 NA TRBV30 CAWSVRPRQGANVLTF TGTGCCTGGAGTGTACGGCCTAGACAGGGGGCCAACGTCCTGACTTTC
NA TRBJ1-3 TRBD1 TRBV19 CASSMDREDTIYF TGTGCCAGTAGTATGGACAGGGAAGACACCATATATTTT
few TRBJ1-1 NA TRBV12-5 CASGLVSGATEAFF TGTGCTAGTGGTTTAGTATCAGGCGCTACTGAAGCTTTCTTT
NA TRBJ2-3 NA TRBV7-6 CASSLWGDTDTQYF TGTGCCAGCAGCCTTTGGGGGGACACAGATACGCAGTATTTT
medium-sized TRBJ2-7 TRBD1 TRBV28 CASSLGQKYEQYF TGTGCCAGCAGTTTGGGACAGAAATACGAGCAGTACTTC
NA TRBJ1-4 TRBD1 TRBV6-6 CASSSGQGREKLFF TGTGCCAGCAGTTCAGGACAGGGGAGGGAAAAACTGTTTTTT
once TRBJ2-7 NA TRBV19 CASSIGGRGASRRYEQYF TGTGCCAGTAGTATAGGGGGCAGGGGAGCAAGCCGGCGCTACGAGCAGTACTTC
NA TRBJ1-3 NA TRBV27 CASSFGGGIAGNTIYF TGTGCCAGCAGTTTTGGCGGGGGGATCGCTGGAAACACCATATATTTT
once TRBJ2-7 TRBD1 TRBV19 CASSPGQGAFEQYF TGTGCCAGTAGTCCGGGACAGGGGGCGTTCGAGCAGTACTTC
NA TRBJ2-5 TRBD2 TRBV7-2 CASSLGISGGETQYF TGTGCCAGCAGCTTAGGGATTAGCGGGGGGGAGACCCAGTACTTC
NA TRBJ2-1 TRBD2 TRBV4-3 CASSQGTSLYEQFF TGCGCCAGCAGCCAAGGGACTAGCTTGTATGAGCAGTTCTTC
NA TRBJ1-2 NA TRBV28 CASSSELPGGYTF TGTGCCAGCAGTTCCGAACTTCCTGGTGGCTACACCTTC
NA TRBJ2-3 TRBD2 TRBV19 CASRTIAGGHTDTQYF TGTGCCAGTAGGACCATAGCGGGAGGGCACACAGATACGCAGTATTTT
few TRBJ2-3 TRBD1 TRBV12-5 CASGSTGQPVLDTQYF TGTGCTAGTGGCTCCACGGGACAGCCTGTTTTGGATACGCAGTATTTT
NA TRBJ2-2 NA TRBV28 CASSFSVGGTGELFF TGTGCCAGCAGTTTCAGCGTGGGGGGCACCGGGGAGCTGTTTTTT
NA TRBJ2-5 TRBD1 TRBV2 CASSAGGQGGMETQYF TGTGCCAGCAGTGCGGGGGGACAGGGGGGAATGGAGACCCAGTACTTC